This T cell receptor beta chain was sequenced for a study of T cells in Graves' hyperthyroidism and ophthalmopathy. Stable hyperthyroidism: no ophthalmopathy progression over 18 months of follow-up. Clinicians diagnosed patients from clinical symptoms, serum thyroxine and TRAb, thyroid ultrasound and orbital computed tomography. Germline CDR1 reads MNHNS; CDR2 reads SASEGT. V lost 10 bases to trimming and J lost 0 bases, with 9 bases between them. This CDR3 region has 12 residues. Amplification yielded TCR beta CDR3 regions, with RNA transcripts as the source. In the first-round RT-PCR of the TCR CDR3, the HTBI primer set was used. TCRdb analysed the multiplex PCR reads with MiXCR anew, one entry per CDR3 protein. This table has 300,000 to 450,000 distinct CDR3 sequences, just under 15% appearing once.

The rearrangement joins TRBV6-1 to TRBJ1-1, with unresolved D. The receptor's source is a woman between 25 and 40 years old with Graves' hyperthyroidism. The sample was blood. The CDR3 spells CATVTVNTEAFF. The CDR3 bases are TGTGCCACTGTGACGGTGAACACTGAAGCTTTCTTT.